These 8 T cell receptor beta chains came from one sample sequenced in a study of T-cell reconstitution after alpha-beta-depleted transplantation in children. Unique molecular identifiers featured in how the TCRbeta library was prepared. Via MiXCR, TCRdb re-called the PCR reads, giving one row per CDR3 protein. The sample contains some 200,000 distinct CDR3 sequences, about 6% of which appear only once. Sequenced here: PBMCs, sampled before TCRalphabeta/CD19-depleted stem cell transplant. The receptors stem from a girl in the first two years of life with combined immunodeficiency, due to receive a stem cell transplant.

This clonotype was observed a single time. A clone one base away is much larger, so this may be a read error. The CDR3 nucleotides are TGTGCCAGCAGCTTATACAGGGACGGCTACGCCTTC. The encoded protein is CASSLYRDGYAF. V gene TRBV7-9 combines with J gene TRBJ1-2, with D tentatively TRBD1 (6 bases). The CDR3 has 12 amino acids. The germline V gene encodes CDR1 SEHNR and CDR2 FQNEAQ (reference sequence).

This clonotype was found many times. The CDR3 sequence is CASSQNKVRDFYTDTQYF. Here the CDR3 DNA reads TGTGCCAGCAGCCAAAACAAGGTGCGGGACTTCTACACAGATACGCAGTATTTT. V is TRBV4-2 and J is TRBJ2-3, with D maybe TRBD2 (6 bases). Trimming cost V 2 bases and J 2 bases, with 20 bases left between them. Per germline, CDR1 LGHNA and CDR2 YNFKEQ. The CDR3 totals 18 residues.

The rearrangement joins TRBV12-3 or TRBV12-4 to TRBJ2-2; 9 bases map to TRBD2. V shed 10 bases and J 5 bases; nucleotides not matched to a gene: 11. This CDR3 has 15 amino acids. The CDR3 protein is CATHFGLAGTGELFF. The CDR3, as DNA: TGTGCCACCCACTTCGGTCTAGCGGGGACCGGGGAGCTGTTTTTT.

This clonotype was counted ten times or more. The gene calls are TRBV5-5 and TRBJ2-1; D possibly matches TRBD1 or TRBD2 (5 bases each). Trimming removed 4 bases at V and 9 bases at J, with 26 bases between. The CDR3 length is 17 residues. The germline gives CDR1 SGHKS, CDR2 YYEKEE (reference sequence). The chain's CDR3 is CASSPNFPGTPPIEQFF. CDR3 DNA sequence: TGTGCCAGCAGCCCCAACTTCCCGGGGACCCCACCAATTGAGCAGTTCTTC.

Many counts were recorded for this clonotype. The chain's CDR3 is CASSSTPGLAGELFF. CDR3 nucleotides: TGTGCCAGCAGCTCCACCCCAGGACTAGCCGGGGAGCTGTTTTTT. This rearrangement joins TRBV9 to TRBJ2-2; 7 bases are a match to TRBD2. Germline CDR1 SGDLS, CDR2 YYNGEE. The CDR3 sequence is 15 residues long. V shed 4 bases and J 6 bases; nucleotides not matched to a gene: 9.

This clonotype was seen many times. This chain joins TRBV5-1 and TRBJ2-3, with D perhaps TRBD1 or TRBD2 (5 bases each). The CDR3 spans 12 residues. Germline CDR1 SGHRS, CDR2 YFSETQ. With 3 bases removed from V and 4 bases from J, the gap between germline ends came to 6 bases. CDR3 residues: CASSWGSDTQYF. DNA of the CDR3: TGCGCCAGCAGCTGGGGGTCAGATACGCAGTATTTT.

The chain carries TRBV27 and TRBJ2-7, with 9 bases lining up with TRBD1. The CDR3 length is 15 residues. V was pared by 4 bases and J by 3 bases, with 7 bases of the junction left unmatched. Germline lookup yields CDR1 MNHEY and CDR2 SMNVEV (reference sequence). CDR3 DNA sequence: TGTGCCAGCAGTTACTCTTGGGGACAGGGCTACGAGCAGTACTTC. This encodes CASSYSWGQGYEQYF.

This clonotype came up many times. This rearrangement joins TRBV4-3 to TRBJ1-1; D ambiguous. Germline CDR1 LGHNA, CDR2 YSLEER. The CDR3 loop spans 17 amino acids. V dropped 0 bases and J dropped 0 bases, with 14 bases sitting between them. The CDR3 is CASSQDMWTVMNTEAFF. The CDR3 DNA sequence: TGCGCCAGCAGCCAAGATATGTGGACCGTCATGAACACTGAAGCTTTCTTT.